This note documents a single T cell receptor (beta chain) sequence. Its antigen is unknown. This record belongs to a study of shared clonotypes between healthy human individuals. General study results and limits: Having only a few donors restricted how much genetic and exposure-history diversity was captured.

Generated by immunoSEQ multiplex PCR, the TCRdb table keeps only in-frame clones and is missing some. The sample lists 2 million to 2.5 million clones, about 90% occurring once. V lost 6 bases, J lost 8 bases, and 18 bases stayed unmatched. This CDR3 is built from 16 residues. Per germline, CDR1 LNHDA and CDR2 SQIVND (reference sequence). Specimen: naive CD4+ T cells from PBMCs. Subset given: CD45RA+ positively selected. The sequence was obtained from a man between 18 and 35 years old in good health. Some clones in this sample may be carry-over from other donors' samples. The chain links TRBV19 to TRBJ1-2, with 7 bases matching TRBD1. Here the CDR3 DNA reads TGTGCCAGTAGCGACCGGGACAGCAACCTTTGGCGGGGCTACACCTTC. Amino acids: CASSDRDSNLWRGYTF.